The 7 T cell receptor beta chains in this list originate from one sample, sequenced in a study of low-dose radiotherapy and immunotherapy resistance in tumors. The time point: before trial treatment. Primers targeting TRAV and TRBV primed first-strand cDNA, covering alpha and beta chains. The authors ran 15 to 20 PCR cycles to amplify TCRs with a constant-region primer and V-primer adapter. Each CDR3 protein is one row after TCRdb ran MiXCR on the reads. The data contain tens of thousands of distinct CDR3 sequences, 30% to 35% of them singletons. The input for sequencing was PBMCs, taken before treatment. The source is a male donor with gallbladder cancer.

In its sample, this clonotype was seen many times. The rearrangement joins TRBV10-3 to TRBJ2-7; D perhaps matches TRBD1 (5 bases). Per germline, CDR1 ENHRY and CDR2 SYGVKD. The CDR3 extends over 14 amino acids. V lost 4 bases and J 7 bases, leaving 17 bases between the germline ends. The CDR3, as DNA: TGTGCCATCAGTGCCATCAGGGAATCCAAAGAGCAGTACTTC. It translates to CAISAIRESKEQYF.

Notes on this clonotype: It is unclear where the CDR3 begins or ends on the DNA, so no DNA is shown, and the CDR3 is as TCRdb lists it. The CDR3 here is CASSPSQPGSCFF. The chain has TRBV4-3 and TRBJ2-2. Germline V gene data show CDR1 as LGHNA and CDR2 as YSLEER. The CDR3 numbers 13 amino acids, ends counted.

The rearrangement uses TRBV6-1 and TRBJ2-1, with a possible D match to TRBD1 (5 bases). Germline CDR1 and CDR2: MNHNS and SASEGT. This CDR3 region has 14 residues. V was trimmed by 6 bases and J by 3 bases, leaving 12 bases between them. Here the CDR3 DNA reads TGTGCCAGCAGACAGGTTGACTTCTACAATGAGCAGTTCTTC. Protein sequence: CASRQVDFYNEQFF.

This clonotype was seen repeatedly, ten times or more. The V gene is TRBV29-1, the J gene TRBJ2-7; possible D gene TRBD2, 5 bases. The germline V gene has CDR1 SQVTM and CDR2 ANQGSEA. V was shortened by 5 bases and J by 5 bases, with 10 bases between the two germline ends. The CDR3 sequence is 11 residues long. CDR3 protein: CSVSEGHEQYF. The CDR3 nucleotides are TGCAGCGTTTCCGAGGGCCACGAGCAGTACTTC.

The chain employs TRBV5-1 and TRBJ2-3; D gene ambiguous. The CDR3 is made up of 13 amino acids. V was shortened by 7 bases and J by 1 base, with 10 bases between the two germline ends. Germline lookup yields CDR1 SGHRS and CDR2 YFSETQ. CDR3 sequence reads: CASRWTGTDTQYF. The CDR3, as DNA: TGCGCCAGCCGGTGGACGGGCACAGATACGCAGTATTTT.

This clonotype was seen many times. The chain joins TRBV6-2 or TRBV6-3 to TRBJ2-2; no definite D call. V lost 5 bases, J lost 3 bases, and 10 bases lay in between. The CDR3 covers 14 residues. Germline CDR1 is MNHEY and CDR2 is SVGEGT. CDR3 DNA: TGTGCCAGCAGTGATGGCCGTTACACCGGGGAGCTGTTTTTT. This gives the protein CASSDGRYTGELFF.

Written as DNA, the CDR3 is TGTGCCAGCAGTTTTGCCTTGTTCACCCTCTCCTACGAGCAGTACTTC. It translates to CASSFALFTLSYEQYF. The gene calls are TRBV28 and TRBJ2-7; D is ambiguous. Trimming pared 3 bases from V and 0 bases from J, leaving 15 bases between. CDR1 and CDR2 from the germline V gene are MDHEN and SYDVKM. The CDR3 runs to 16 residues.